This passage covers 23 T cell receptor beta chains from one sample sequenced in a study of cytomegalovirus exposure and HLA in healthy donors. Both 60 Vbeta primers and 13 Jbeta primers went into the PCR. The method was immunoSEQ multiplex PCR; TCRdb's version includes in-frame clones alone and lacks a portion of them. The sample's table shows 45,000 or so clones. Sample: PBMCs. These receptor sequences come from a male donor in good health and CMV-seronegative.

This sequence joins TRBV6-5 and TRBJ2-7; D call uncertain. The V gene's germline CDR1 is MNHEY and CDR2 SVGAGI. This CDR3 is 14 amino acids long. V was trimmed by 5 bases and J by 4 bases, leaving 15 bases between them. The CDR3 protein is CASSEERFPYEQYF. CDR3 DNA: TGTGCCAGCAGTGAGGAAAGGTTCCCGTACGAGCAGTACTTC.

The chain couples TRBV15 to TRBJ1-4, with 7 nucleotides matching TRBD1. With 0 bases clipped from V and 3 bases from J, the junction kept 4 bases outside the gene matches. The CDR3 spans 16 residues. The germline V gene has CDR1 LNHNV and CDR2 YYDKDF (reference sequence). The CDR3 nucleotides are TGTGCCACCAGCAGAGATCAGGGGGGTCCTAATGAAAAACTGTTTTTT. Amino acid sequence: CATSRDQGGPNEKLFF.

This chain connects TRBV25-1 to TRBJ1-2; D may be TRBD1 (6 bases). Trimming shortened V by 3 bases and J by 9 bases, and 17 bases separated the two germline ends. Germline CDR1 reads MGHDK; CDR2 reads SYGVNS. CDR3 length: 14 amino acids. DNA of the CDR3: TGTGCCAGCAGTGATAGGCAGGGACACCGAAGCTACACCTTC. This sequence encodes CASSDRQGHRSYTF.

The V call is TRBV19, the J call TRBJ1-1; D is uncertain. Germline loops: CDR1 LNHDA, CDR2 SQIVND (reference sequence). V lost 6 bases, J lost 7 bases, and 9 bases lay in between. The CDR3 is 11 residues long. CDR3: CASSREIEAFF. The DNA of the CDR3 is TGTGCCAGTAGCCGGGAGATTGAAGCTTTCTTT.

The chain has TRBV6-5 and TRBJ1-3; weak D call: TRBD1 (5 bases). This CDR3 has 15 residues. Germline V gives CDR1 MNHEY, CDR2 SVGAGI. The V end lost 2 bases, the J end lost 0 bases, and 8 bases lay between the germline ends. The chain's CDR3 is CASSYGHLSGNTIYF. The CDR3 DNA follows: TGTGCCAGCAGTTACGGACACCTCTCTGGAAACACCATATATTTT.

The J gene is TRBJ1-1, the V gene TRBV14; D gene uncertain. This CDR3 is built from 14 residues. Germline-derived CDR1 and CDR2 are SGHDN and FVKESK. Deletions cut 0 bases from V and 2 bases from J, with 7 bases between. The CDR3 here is CASSQELANTEAFF. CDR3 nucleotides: TGTGCCAGCAGCCAAGAATTGGCTAACACTGAAGCTTTCTTT. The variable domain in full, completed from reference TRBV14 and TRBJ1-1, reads EAGVTQFPSHSVIEKGQTVTLRCDPISGHDNLYWYRRVMGKEIKFLLHFVKESKQDESGMPNNRFLAERTGGTYSTLKVQPAELEDSGVYFCASSQELANTEAFFGQGTRLTVV.

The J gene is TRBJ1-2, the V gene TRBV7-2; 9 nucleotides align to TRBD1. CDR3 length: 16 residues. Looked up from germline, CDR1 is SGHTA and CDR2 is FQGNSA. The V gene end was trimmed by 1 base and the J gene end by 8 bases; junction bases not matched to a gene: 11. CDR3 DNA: TGTGCCAGCAGCTTAGAACCCGGGGGACAGGGCAGCGGCTACACCTTC. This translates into CASSLEPGGQGSGYTF.

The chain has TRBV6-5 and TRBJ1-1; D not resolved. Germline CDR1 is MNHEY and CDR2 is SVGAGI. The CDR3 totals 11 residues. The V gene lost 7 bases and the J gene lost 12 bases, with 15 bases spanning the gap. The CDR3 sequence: CASTQTRGTFF. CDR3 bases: TGTGCCAGCACCCAAACACGGGGAACTTTCTTT.

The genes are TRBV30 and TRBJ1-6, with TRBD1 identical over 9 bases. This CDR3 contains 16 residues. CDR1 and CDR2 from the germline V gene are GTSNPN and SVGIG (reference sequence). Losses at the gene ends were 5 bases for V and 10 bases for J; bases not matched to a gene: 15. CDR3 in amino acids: CAWGESSGTGRSPLHF. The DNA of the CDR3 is TGTGCCTGGGGTGAGTCGTCCGGGACAGGGAGATCACCCCTCCACTTT.

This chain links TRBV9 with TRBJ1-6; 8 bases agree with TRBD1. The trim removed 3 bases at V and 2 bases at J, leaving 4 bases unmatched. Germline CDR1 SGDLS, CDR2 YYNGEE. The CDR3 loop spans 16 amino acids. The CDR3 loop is CASSAQGGTYNSPLHF. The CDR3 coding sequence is TGTGCCAGCAGCGCACAGGGGGGGACCTATAATTCACCCCTCCACTTT.

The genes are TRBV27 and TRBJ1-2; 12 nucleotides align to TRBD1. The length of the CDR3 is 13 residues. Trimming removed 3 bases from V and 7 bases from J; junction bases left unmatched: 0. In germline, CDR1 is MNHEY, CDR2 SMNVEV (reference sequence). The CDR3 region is CASSLGQGAGYTF. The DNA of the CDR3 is TGTGCCAGCAGTTTGGGACAGGGGGCTGGCTACACCTTC.

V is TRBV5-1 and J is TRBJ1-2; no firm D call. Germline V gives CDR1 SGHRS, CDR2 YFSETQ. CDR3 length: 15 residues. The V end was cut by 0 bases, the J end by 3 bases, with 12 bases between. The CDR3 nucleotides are TGCGCCAGCAGCTTGGTTGGCTCCGAAGACTATGGCTACACCTTC. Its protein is CASSLVGSEDYGYTF.

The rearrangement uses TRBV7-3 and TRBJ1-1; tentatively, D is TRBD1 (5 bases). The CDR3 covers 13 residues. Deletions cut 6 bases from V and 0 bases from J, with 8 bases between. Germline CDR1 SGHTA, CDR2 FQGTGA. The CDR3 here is CASRGQMNTEAFF. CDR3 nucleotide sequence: TGTGCCAGCAGGGGGCAGATGAACACTGAAGCTTTCTTT.

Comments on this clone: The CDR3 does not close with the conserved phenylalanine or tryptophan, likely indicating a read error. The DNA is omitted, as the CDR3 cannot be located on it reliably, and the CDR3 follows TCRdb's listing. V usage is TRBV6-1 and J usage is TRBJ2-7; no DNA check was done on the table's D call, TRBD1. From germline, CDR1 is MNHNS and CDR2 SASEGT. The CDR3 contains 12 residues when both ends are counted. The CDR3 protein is CASRKPGQGFSL.

DNA for the CDR3: TGTGCCAGCAGCCAAGTGGACAGGGACTCTGGAAACACCATATATTTT. Its protein product is CASSQVDRDSGNTIYF. The rearrangement joins TRBV4-2 to TRBJ1-3, with 8 bases lining up with TRBD1. V lost 1 base and J lost 0; bases outside the gene matches: 2. The CDR3 runs 16 residues. Per germline, CDR1 LGHNA and CDR2 YNFKEQ.

The CDR3 DNA reads as TGTGCCAGCAGTTACTCGGGACAGGGGCTCCACTTT. Its protein is CASSYSGQGLHF. This chain connects TRBV6-5 to TRBJ1-6; 10 bases align to TRBD1. Germline assignment: CDR1 MNHEY and CDR2 SVGAGI. The V segment lost 0 bases and the J segment 16 bases; nucleotides outside the gene matches: 0. This CDR3 region has 12 residues.

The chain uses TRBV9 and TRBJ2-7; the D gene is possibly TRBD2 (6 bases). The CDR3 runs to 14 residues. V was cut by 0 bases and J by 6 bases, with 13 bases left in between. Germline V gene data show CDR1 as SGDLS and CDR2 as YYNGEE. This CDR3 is CASSVGGVRGEQYF. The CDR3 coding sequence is TGTGCCAGCAGCGTAGGGGGGGTACGTGGCGAGCAGTACTTC. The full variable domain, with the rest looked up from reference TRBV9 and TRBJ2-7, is DSGVTQTPKHLITATGQRVTLRCSPRSGDLSVYWYQQSLDQGLQFLIQYYNGEERAKGNILERFSAQQFPDLHSELNLSSLELGDSALYFCASSVGGVRGEQYFGPGTRLTVT.

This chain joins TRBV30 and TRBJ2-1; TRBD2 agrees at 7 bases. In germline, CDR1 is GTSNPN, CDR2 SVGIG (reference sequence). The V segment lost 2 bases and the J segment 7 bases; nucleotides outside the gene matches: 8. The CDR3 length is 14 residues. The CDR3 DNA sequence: TGTGCCTGGAGTCGAGGAACGGGGGGAAATGAGCAGTTCTTC. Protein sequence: CAWSRGTGGNEQFF.

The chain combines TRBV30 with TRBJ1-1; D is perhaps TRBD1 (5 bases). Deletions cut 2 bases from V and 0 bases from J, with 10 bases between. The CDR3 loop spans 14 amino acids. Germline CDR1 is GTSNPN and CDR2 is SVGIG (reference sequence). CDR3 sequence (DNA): TGTGCCTGGAGTTTGGGGCCGCTGAACACTGAAGCTTTCTTT. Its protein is CAWSLGPLNTEAFF.

In nucleotides, the CDR3 is TGTGCCAGTAGCACAAGGGGATCTAGTGAGCAGTTCTTC. Residues: CASSTRGSSEQFF. The rearrangement joins TRBV19 to TRBJ2-1; D perhaps matches TRBD1 (5 bases). The CDR3 has 13 amino acids. Germline lookup yields CDR1 LNHDA and CDR2 SQIVND (reference sequence). Trimming removed 6 bases from V and 9 bases from J, with 15 bases in between.

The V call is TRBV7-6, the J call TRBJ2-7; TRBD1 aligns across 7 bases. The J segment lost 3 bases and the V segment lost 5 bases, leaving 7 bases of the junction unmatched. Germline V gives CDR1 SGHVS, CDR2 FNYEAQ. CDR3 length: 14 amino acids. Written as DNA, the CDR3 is TGTGCCAGCAGCCAACAGGGGCTGATCTACGAGCAGTACTTC. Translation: CASSQQGLIYEQYF.

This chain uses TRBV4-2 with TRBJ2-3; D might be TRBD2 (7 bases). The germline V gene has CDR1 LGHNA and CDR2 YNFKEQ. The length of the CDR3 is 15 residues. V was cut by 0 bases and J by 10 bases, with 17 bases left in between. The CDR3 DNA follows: TGTGCCAGCAGCCAAGAGCGCCTAGGAGGGGGGGCGCAGTATTTT. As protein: CASSQERLGGGAQYF.

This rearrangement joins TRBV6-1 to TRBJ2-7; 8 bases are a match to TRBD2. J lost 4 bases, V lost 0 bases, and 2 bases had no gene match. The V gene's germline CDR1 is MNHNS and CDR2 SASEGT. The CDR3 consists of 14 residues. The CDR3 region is CASSEAGGAYEQYF. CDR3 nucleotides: TGTGCCAGCAGTGAAGCCGGGGGGGCGTACGAGCAGTACTTC.